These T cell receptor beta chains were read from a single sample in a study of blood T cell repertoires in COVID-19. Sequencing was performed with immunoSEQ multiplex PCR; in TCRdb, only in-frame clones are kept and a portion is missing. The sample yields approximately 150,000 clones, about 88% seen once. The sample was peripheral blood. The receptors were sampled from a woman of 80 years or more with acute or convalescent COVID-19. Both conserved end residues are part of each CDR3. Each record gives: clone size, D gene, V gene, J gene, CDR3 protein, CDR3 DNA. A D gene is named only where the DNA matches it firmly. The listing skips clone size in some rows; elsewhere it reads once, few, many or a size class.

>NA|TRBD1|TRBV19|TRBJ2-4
CASSSSGGAKNIQYF
TGTGCCAGTAGTAGCTCAGGGGGAGCCAAAAACATTCAGTACTTC
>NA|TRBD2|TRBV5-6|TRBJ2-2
CASSSGLEVGTGELFF
TGTGCCAGCAGCTCTGGACTAGAAGTGGGCACCGGGGAGCTGTTTTTT
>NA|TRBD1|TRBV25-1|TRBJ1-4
CASSTKQGWNEKLFF
TGTGCCAGCAGTACAAAACAGGGGTGGAATGAAAAACTGTTTTTT
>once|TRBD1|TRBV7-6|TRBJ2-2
CASSKSGQGAGELFF
TGTGCCAGCAGCAAGTCGGGACAGGGTGCCGGGGAGCTGTTTTTT
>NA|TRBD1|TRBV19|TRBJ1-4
CASSTGQGGGPEKLFF
TGTGCCAGTAGTACCGGACAGGGGGGAGGTCCTGAAAAACTGTTTTTT
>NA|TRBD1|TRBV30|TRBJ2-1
CAWSVKIWGQGLGNEQFF
TGTGCCTGGAGTGTAAAAATTTGGGGACAGGGCCTTGGGAATGAGCAGTTCTTC
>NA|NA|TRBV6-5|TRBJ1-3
CASMAYGASGNTIYF
TGTGCCAGCATGGCCTATGGGGCCTCTGGAAACACCATATATTTT
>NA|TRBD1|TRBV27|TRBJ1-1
CASRDRGSSTEAFF
TGTGCCAGCAGGGACAGGGGGTCGAGCACTGAAGCTTTCTTT
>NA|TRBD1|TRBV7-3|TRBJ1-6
CASSPGRQGAGNSPLHF
TGTGCCAGCAGCCCCGGGAGACAGGGGGCTGGGAATTCACCCCTCCACTTT
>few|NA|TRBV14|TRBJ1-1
CASSAGLRNTEAFF
TGTGCCAGCAGCGCGGGACTCAGGAACACTGAAGCTTTCTTT
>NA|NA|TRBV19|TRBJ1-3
CASSSLRGAGNTIYF
TGTGCCAGTAGTAGCCTACGTGGAGCTGGAAACACCATATATTTT
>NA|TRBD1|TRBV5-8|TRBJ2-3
CASRTGTGGTDTQYF
TGTGCCAGCAGAACCGGGACAGGGGGCACAGATACGCAGTATTTT
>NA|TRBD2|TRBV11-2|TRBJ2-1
CASSFWTSGTNEQFF
TGTGCCAGCAGCTTCTGGACTAGCGGGACCAATGAGCAGTTCTTC
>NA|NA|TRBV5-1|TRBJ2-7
CASSPDFGEQYF
TGCGCCAGCAGCCCGGACTTTGGCGAGCAGTACTTC
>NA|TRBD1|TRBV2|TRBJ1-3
CASSEALGTVGNTIYF
TGTGCCAGCAGTGAAGCGCTTGGGACAGTTGGAAACACCATATATTTT
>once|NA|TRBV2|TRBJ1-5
CARGGQGNQPQHF
TGTGCCAGAGGGGGACAAGGCAATCAGCCCCAGCATTTT
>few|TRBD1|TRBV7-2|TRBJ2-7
CASSLYLGQAFYEQYF
TGTGCCAGCAGCTTATACCTTGGACAGGCCTTCTACGAGCAGTACTTC
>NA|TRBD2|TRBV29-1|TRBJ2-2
CSAGRSGGTGELFF
TGCAGCGCCGGCAGGTCGGGAGGCACCGGGGAGCTGTTTTTT
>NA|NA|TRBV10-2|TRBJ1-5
CASRAGNQPQHF
TGCGCCAGCAGGGCGGGCAATCAGCCCCAGCATTTT
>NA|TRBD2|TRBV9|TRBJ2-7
CASSPSGRAYYEQYF
TGTGCCAGCAGCCCCAGCGGGAGGGCTTACTACGAGCAGTACTTC
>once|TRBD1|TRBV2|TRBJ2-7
CASSSGTGEEQYF
TGTGCCAGCAGTTCCGGGACAGGTGAAGAGCAGTACTTC
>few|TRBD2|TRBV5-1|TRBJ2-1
CASMRTSGGTLEQFF
TGCGCCAGCATGCGGACTAGCGGGGGGACTCTTGAGCAGTTCTTC
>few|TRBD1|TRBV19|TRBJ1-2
CRGQPYGYTF
TGTAGGGGACAGCCTTATGGCTACACCTTC
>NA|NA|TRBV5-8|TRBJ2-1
CASRSSPEGQFF
TGTGCCAGCAGATCATCGCCGGAGGGCCAGTTCTTC
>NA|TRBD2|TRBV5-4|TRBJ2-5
CASTSSGGKQETQYF
TGTGCCAGCACCTCCTCGGGGGGGAAACAAGAGACCCAGTACTTC
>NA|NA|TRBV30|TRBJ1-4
CAWSVGTRGEKLFF
TGTGCCTGGAGTGTTGGGACGAGGGGGGAAAAACTGTTTTTT
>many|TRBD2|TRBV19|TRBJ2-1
CASSMLAGGNNEQFF
TGTGCCAGTAGTATGCTAGCGGGGGGTAACAATGAGCAGTTCTTC
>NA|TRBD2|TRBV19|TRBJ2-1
CASIGGNSYNEQFF
TGTGCCAGTATCGGGGGGAACTCCTACAATGAGCAGTTCTTC
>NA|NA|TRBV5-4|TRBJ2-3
CASSLGTATDTQYF
TGTGCCAGCAGCTTGGGGACTGCCACAGATACGCAGTATTTT
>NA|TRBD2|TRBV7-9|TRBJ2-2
CASSLRGLATGELFF
TGTGCCAGCAGTCTACGGGGACTAGCAACCGGGGAGCTGTTTTTT
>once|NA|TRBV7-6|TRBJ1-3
CASSVGRSSGNTIYF
TGTGCCAGCAGCGTTGGCAGAAGCTCTGGAAACACCATATATTTT